The entry below gives a single T cell receptor beta chain sequence along with its context. V was shortened by 6 bases and J by 6 bases, with 9 bases between the two germline ends. CDR3 size: 12 residues. Drawing of peripheral blood yielded ten milliliters from each donor. PCR was performed a second time for about 6 to 12 cycles using a sample-barcoded 5' primer and a J-beta primer mix. Paired-end reads containing CDR3 totaled no fewer than 2.5 million for each sample. MiXCR, run by TCRdb on the 5' RACE reads, gives a single entry per CDR3 protein. Of about 780,000 distinct CDR3 sequences detected, around a quarter appear once; the ten largest clones hold 2.5% to 3.5%. This specimen belongs to a study of blood T cells in healthy people across ages. This sample was shared with a second study, whose subject was T cells of mothers and their children. That work states: Some 2.7 million TCR beta reads per child versus over 9 million per mother.

This TCR came from a boy aged 10-17 years in good health. Sequencing was carried out using blood. The rearrangement links TRBV12-3 or TRBV12-4 to TRBJ1-5; D ambiguous. CDR3 protein: CASRAAPQPQHF. CDR3 nucleotides: TGTGCCAGCAGGGCCGCACCTCAGCCCCAGCATTTT.